The 12 T cell receptor beta chains presented below share a single source sample, sequenced in a study of T cells in Graves' hyperthyroidism and ophthalmopathy. TCR beta CDR3 sequences were amplified from RNA transcripts. Carried out on the TCR CDR3, a first-round RT-PCR used the HTBI primer set. TCRdb independently ran MiXCR on the multiplex PCR reads; one entry per CDR3 protein. The sample contains hundreds of thousands of distinct CDR3 sequences, just over 45% of which appear only once. Sequencing was done on a sample of peripheral blood or thyroid tissue (not recorded which). The receptors originated from a woman between 18 and 29 years old with Graves' hyperthyroidism.

This clonotype was observed a handful of times. The chain employs TRBV25-1 and TRBJ1-6; 12 bases match TRBD1. The V segment lost 6 bases and the J segment 9 bases; nucleotides outside the gene matches: 9. The CDR3 has 16 residues. CDR1 is MGHDK and CDR2 is SYGVNS in the germline V gene. CDR3 bases: TGTGCCAGCAGCCATGGGGACAGGGGGCGCGGTTCACCCCTCCACTTT. This codes for CASSHGDRGRGSPLHF.

This chain links TRBV19 with TRBJ2-6, with D possibly matching TRBD2 (5 bases). This CDR3 has 15 residues. Germline V gene sequence: CDR1 LNHDA, CDR2 SQIVND (reference sequence). Trimming took 6 bases from V and 1 from J, leaving 10 bases between them. CDR3 nucleotide sequence: TGTGCCAGTAGGCGAGGGTTGTCTGGGGCCAACGTCCTGACTTTC. As protein: CASRRGLSGANVLTF.

The chain combines TRBV24-1 with TRBJ1-1, with unresolved D. The V gene's germline CDR1 is KGHDR and CDR2 SFDVKD. Between the trimmed V and J ends, which lost 4 bases and 1 base, there was a span of 12 bases. The CDR3 consists of 15 residues. CDR3 nucleotides: TGTGCCACCAGTGACTCCGGACGGCCGAACACTGAAGCTTTCTTT. Amino acid sequence: CATSDSGRPNTEAFF.

This chain connects TRBV24-1 to TRBJ2-4; 10 bases fit TRBD1. Germline lookup yields CDR1 KGHDR and CDR2 SFDVKD. The J segment lost 6 bases and the V segment lost 6 bases, leaving 13 bases of the junction unmatched. This CDR3 comprises 17 residues. CDR3 region: CATSNIPGTGDANIQYF. CDR3 in DNA: TGTGCCACCAGTAATATCCCCGGGACAGGGGATGCAAACATTCAGTACTTC.

The chain carries TRBV7-9 and TRBJ2-2, with 11 bases matching TRBD1. After removal of 3 bases from V and 7 bases from J, the junction contained 4 bases not matched to a gene. The CDR3 runs 15 residues. Germline CDR1 SEHNR, CDR2 FQNEAQ (reference sequence). The chain's CDR3 is CASSFRDRGIGELFF. In DNA, the CDR3 is TGTGCCAGCAGCTTCCGGGACAGGGGGATCGGGGAGCTGTTTTTT.

A few counts support this clonotype. V gene TRBV7-2 combines with J gene TRBJ2-7, with TRBD1 identical over 7 bases. CDR1 SGHTA and CDR2 FQGNSA come from the germline V gene. V lost 5 bases, J lost 2 bases, and 9 bases stayed unmatched. This CDR3 contains 15 residues. The CDR3 DNA follows: TGTGCCAGCAGCCCTAGGCGACAGGGAGCCTACGAGCAGTACTTC. It is translated as CASSPRRQGAYEQYF.

The chain employs TRBV29-1 and TRBJ2-5; 10 bases fit TRBD2. Germline-derived CDR1 and CDR2 are SQVTM and ANQGSEA. J was trimmed by 11 bases and V by 2 bases; bases with no gene match: 8. The CDR3 length is 13 residues. The CDR3 protein is CSVELAGENEQYF. CDR3 bases: TGCAGCGTTGAACTAGCGGGGGAGAATGAGCAGTACTTC. The full variable domain, its missing parts supplied by reference TRBV29-1 and TRBJ2-5, is SAVISQKPSRDICQRGTSLTIQCQVDSQVTMMFWYRQQPGQSLTLIATANQGSEATYESGFVIDKFPISRPNLTFSTLTVSNMSPEDSSIYLCSVELAGENEQYFGPGTRLLVL.

The table lists this clonotype with a few counts. This chain joins TRBV20-1 and TRBJ2-5; 9 positions agree with TRBD2. The V segment lost 6 bases and the J segment 3 bases; nucleotides outside the gene matches: 5. From germline, CDR1 is DFQATT and CDR2 SNEGSKA (reference sequence). The CDR3 covers 13 residues. CDR3: CSAISGSEETQYF. The DNA of the CDR3 is TGCAGTGCGATTAGCGGGAGTGAAGAGACCCAGTACTTC.

On this clonotype itself: A much larger clone lies one base from this, so it may be a read error. The chain's CDR3 is CASSGQREKLFF. In DNA, the CDR3 is TGTGCCAGCAGCGGACAGCGTGAAAAACTGTTTTTT. The chain uses TRBV7-3 and TRBJ1-4, with D tentatively TRBD1 (6 bases). Germline-derived CDR1 and CDR2 are SGHTA and FQGTGA. V dropped 5 bases and J dropped 7 bases, with 8 bases sitting between them. The CDR3 loop spans 12 amino acids.

This clonotype has more than one count but fewer than ten. This rearrangement joins TRBV7-2 to TRBJ2-7; TRBD2 is a possible D gene (5 bases). The CDR3 is 15 residues long. CDR1 and CDR2 from the germline V gene are SGHTA and FQGNSA. V was cut by 2 bases and J by 2 bases, with 13 bases left in between. The CDR3 DNA follows: TGTGCCAGCAGCTTAAGTCTAGCTGCCCCCTACGAGCAGTACTTC. Its translation is CASSLSLAAPYEQYF.

In this sample, this clonotype turned up a few times. The V call is TRBV9, the J call TRBJ2-7, with D perhaps TRBD2 (6 bases). The V end was cut by 3 bases, the J end by 1 base, with 17 bases between. Germline V lookup: CDR1 SGDLS, CDR2 YYNGEE. CDR3 length: 16 amino acids. The CDR3 DNA reads as TGTGCCAGCAGCGAGGTGGGGGGTGGCCGGTCCTACGAGCAGTACTTC. Translation gives CASSEVGGGRSYEQYF.

The chain has TRBV2 and TRBJ1-1; 7 nucleotides agree with TRBD1. The CDR3 runs to 15 residues. Germline CDR1 SNHLY, CDR2 FYNNEI. After removal of 6 bases from V and 1 base from J, the junction contained 8 bases not matched to a gene. This CDR3 is CASRGRQGENTEAFF. Written as DNA, the CDR3 is TGTGCCAGCAGGGGTAGACAGGGCGAGAACACTGAAGCTTTCTTT.